What follows describes a single TCR beta chain. Its antigen remains unidentified. Germline CDR1 is MNHNY and CDR2 is SVGAGI (reference sequence). Trimming removed 6 bases at V and 3 bases at J, with 12 bases between. The CDR3 is made up of 14 amino acids. The sample belongs to a study of T cell clonotyping in hematopoietic cell transplantation. The overall study: Recipients' pretransplant samples followed cytoreduction. Regarding the study as a whole: Higher Inverse Simpson Index values in graft donor and pretransplant recipient predicted broader posttransplant TCR diversity. Pathologically expanded recipient clonotypes increased progressively from day 30 to day 180 as diversity fell. Without cell sorting, CD4 versus CD8 contributions remain unresolved.

Libraries were prepared by immunoSEQ multiplex PCR; TCRdb keeps only in-frame clonotypes and omits some of them. This sample yields 25,000 to 30,000 clones, of which approximately 82% are seen a single time; around 1.9% belongs to the top ten. Time point given: recipient sample about 28 days before transplant, after cytoreduction. The sample here was peripheral blood mononuclear cells, taken before stem cell transplant. The chain has TRBV6-6 and TRBJ1-5; no clear D. The sequence came from a man aged 40-55 years with acute myeloid leukemia. Some clones in this sample may be carry-over from other donors' samples. The CDR3 coding sequence is TGTGCCAGCAGCCGCTCACAGCTCAATCAGCCCCAGCATTTT. Translated: CASSRSQLNQPQHF.